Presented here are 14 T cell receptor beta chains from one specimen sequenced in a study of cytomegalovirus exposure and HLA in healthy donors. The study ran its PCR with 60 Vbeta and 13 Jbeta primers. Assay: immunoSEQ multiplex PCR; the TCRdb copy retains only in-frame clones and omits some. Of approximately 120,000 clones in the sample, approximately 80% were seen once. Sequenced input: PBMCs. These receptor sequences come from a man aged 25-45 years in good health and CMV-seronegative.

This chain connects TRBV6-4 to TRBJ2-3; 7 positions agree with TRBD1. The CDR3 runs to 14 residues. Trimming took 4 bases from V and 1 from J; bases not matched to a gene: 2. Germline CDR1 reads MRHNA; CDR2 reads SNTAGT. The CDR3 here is CASSVQGGTDTQYF. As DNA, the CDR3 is TGTGCCAGCAGTGTGCAGGGGGGCACAGATACGCAGTATTTT.

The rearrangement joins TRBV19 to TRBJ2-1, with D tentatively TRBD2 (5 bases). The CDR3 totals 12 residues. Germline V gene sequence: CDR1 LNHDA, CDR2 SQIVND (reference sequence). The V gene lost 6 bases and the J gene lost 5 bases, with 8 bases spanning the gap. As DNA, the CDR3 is TGTGCCAGTAGCACCGGGAACAATGAGCAGTTCTTC. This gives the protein CASSTGNNEQFF.

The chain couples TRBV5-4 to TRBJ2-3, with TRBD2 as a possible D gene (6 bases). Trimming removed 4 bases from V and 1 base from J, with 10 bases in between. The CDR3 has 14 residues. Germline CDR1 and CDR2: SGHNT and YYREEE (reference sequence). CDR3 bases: TGTGCCAGCAGCCCTCAGCGGGGCACAGATACGCAGTATTTT. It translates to CASSPQRGTDTQYF.

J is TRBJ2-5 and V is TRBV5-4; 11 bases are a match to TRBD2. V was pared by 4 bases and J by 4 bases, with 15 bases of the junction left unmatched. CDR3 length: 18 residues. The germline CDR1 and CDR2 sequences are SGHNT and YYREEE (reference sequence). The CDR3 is CASSPGAFSGGAGETQYF. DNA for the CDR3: TGTGCCAGCAGCCCGGGGGCTTTTAGCGGGGGGGCGGGAGAGACCCAGTACTTC.

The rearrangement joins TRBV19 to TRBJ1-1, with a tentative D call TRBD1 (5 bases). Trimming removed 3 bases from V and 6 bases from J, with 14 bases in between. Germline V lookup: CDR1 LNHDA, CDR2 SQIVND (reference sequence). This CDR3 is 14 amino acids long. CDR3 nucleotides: TGTGCCAGTAGTATGGCCAGGGTGGCCCCTGAAGCTTTCTTT. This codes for CASSMARVAPEAFF.

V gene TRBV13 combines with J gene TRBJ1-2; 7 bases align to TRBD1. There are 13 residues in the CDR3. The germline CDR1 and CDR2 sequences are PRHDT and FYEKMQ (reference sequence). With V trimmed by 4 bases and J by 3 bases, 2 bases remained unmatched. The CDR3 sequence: CASSSGQDYGYTF. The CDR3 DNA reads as TGTGCCAGCAGCTCCGGACAGGACTATGGCTACACCTTC.

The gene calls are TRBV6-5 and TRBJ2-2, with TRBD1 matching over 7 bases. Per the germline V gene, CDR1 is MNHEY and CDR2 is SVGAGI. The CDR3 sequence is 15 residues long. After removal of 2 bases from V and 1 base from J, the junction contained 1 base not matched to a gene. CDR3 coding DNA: TGTGCCAGCAGTTACGGGGACAGGAACACCGGGGAGCTGTTTTTT. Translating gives CASSYGDRNTGELFF.

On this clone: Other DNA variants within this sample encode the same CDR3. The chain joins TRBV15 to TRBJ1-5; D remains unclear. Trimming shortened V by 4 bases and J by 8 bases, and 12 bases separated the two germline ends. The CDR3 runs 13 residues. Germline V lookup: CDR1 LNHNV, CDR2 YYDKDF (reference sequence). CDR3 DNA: TGTGCCACCAGCACCCCCACCCGGGAGCCCCAGCATTTT. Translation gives CATSTPTREPQHF.

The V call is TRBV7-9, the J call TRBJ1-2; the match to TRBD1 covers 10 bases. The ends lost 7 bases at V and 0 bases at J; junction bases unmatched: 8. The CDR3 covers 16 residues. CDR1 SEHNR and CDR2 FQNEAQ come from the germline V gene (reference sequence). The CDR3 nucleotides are TGTGCCAGCATAAGGACAGGGGGAAACGCTAACTATGGCTACACCTTC. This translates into CASIRTGGNANYGYTF.

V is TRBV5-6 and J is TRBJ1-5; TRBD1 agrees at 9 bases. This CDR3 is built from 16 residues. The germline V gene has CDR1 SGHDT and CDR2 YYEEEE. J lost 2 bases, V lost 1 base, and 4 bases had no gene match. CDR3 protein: CASSLTGGWGNQPQHF. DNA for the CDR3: TGTGCCAGCAGCTTGACAGGGGGCTGGGGCAATCAGCCCCAGCATTTT.

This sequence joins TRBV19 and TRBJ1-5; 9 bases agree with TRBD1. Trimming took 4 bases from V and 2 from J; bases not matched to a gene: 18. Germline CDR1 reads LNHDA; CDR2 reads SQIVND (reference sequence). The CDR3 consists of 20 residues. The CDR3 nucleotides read TGTGCCAGTAGTAGGGCCCCAACGAACAGGGGGCGCCTGGGCAATCAGCCCCAGCATTTT. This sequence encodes CASSRAPTNRGRLGNQPQHF.

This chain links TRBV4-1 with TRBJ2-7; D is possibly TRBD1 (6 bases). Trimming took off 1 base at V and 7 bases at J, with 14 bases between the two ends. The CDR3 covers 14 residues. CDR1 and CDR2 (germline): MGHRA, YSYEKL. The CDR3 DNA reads TGCGCCAGCAGCCAAGGGGACACGTCAGGAGAGCAGTACTTC. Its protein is CASSQGDTSGEQYF.

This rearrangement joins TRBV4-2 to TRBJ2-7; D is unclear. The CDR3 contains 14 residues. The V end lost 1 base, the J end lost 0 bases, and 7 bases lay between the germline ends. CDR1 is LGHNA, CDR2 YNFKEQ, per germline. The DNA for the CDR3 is TGTGCCAGCAGCCAAGGAGAAAGCTCCTACGAGCAGTACTTC. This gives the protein CASSQGESSYEQYF.

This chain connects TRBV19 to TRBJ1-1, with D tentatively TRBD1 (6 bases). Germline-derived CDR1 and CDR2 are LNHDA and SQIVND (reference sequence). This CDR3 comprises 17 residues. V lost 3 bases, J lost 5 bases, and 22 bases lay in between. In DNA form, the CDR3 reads TGTGCCAGTAGTATTGGTGCGCAGGGGCTGTTGGGGACTGAAGCTTTCTTT. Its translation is CASSIGAQGLLGTEAFF.